A selection of T cell receptor beta chains follows, all from one sample in a study of shared clonotypes between healthy human individuals. Using immunoSEQ multiplex PCR, the repertoire was profiled, and TCRdb retains in-frame clones only, with some absent. The sample has around 1.9 million clones, 93% seen once; the top ten hold over 1.5%. The material sequenced was naive CD8+ T cells from PBMCs. The receptor source for this set is a man in his late teens or twenties in good health. Some clones in this sample may be carry-over from other donors' samples. Each CDR3 is given with its conserved first and last residue. The D gene is left open where the match is weak.

V gene	D gene	CDR3 length	J gene	CDR3 protein
TRBV9	TRBD2	18	TRBJ2-3	CASSISGREGPSTDTQYF
TRBV7-8	TRBD2	15	TRBJ2-7	CASSARLAGDYEQYF
TRBV27	TRBD1	16	TRBJ2-7	CASSLAAGDSPNEQYF
TRBV9	NA	15	TRBJ2-3	CASSVAGADTDTQYF
TRBV6-5	TRBD1	15	TRBJ1-5	CASSFTTGENQPQHF
TRBV6-5	NA	11	TRBJ2-3	CASSYSGEQYF
TRBV7-8	NA	14	TRBJ2-3	CASSPFRSRSTQYF
TRBV7-9	NA	14	TRBJ1-1	CASSLVVGDTEAFF
TRBV4-2	TRBD2	18	TRBJ2-1	CASSQDYVSGRDGPEQFF
TRBV10-3	NA	20	TRBJ2-2	CAISEPFGIRQGRNTGELFF
TRBV4-3	NA	16	TRBJ1-6	CASSPDDSWGNSPLHF